This T cell receptor (beta chain) was recorded in a study of shared clonotypes between healthy human individuals (dated by TCRdb to the early 2020s). For context, the study as a whole: Two women and three men aged 18 to 49 years were included in the cohort. Per donor, three plates each were used for CD4 naive and CD4 memory, two for CD8 naive, and one for CD8 memory. To estimate repertoire size and how much clonotype sharing occurs between individuals, the study deeply sequenced the blood TCR repertoires of roughly 5 healthy adults. To increase sequencing depth and limit assay-specific biases, different laboratories used diverse techniques to prepare libraries and sequence TCR repertoires. Between about 0.85 and 9.5 billion PBMCs per donor were obtained by leukapheresis.

Details on this clone: This clone's antigen is unknown. Base qualities are missing; no much larger clone stands one base away.

The germline V gene provides CDR1 SNHLY and CDR2 FYNNEI. At the junction V is shortened by 7 bases and J by 8 bases; bases outside the gene matches: 7. The CDR3, cysteine through phenylalanine, is 13 amino acids long. Only CDR3 DNA remains: 39 bases, in frame from the first base. Overall study results and their limits: Around 5.4% of naive CD4, roughly 3.5% of naive CD8, 2.3% of memory CD4, and more than 0.35% of memory CD8 clonotypes were shared across a few donors. Pairwise subsampling indicated that sequencing depth was expected to affect the degree of clonotype sharing among donors. The genetic and exposure-history diversity represented was limited by the small number of donors. Compared with non-shared clonotypes, clonotypes shared by all four sorted-subset donors had higher generation probabilities. Larger estimated clonotype richness was generally found for naive subsets than for memory subsets. Rarefaction of sorted-subset datasets indicated incomplete sequencing despite the large sequencing depth. Sampling was restricted to blood, and TCR repertoires in tissues likely differ from the TCR repertoires found in blood.

Healthy HIV-negative adults with no recently reported acute infections or vaccinations were included as donors. Every donor was a Caucasian adult living in Nashville, Tennessee, USA. Magnetic negative selection was used to enrich CD4+ T cells, after which naive cells were positively selected on CD45RA and the negative fraction became the memory subset. Blood was obtained by leukapheresis, after which PBMCs were separated by Ficoll-Histopaque density gradient centrifugation and cryopreserved in liquid nitrogen vapor phase. Analytical flow cytometry was used to check the purity and quantity of each magnetically sorted T cell population. Genomic DNA was isolated from each sorted fraction and quantified by UV absorbance on a Nanodrop 2000c. Using the deep immunoSEQ assay, TCR CDR3 regions were amplified from genomic DNA by multiplex PCR. Extracted genomic DNA from each cell subset was distributed evenly across all wells of several immunoSEQ 96-well plates, and each plate was treated as a replicate. For sorted subsets, around 0.2 ug genomic DNA, equal to tens of thousands of T cell genomes, was loaded into each replicate PCR. Purified libraries were measured with a Qubit 3.0 fluorometer, size-checked on a Bioanalyzer 2100, and measured again with the KAPA Library Quantification kit. Each immunoSEQ 96-well plate was sequenced on its own single-read 150-cycle Illumina NextSeq 550 flow cell. In the authors' own workflow: Because the immunoSEQ output included only junctional sequences and no quality scores, the filtering could not be the same as the filtering used for full-length reads. Sequences were annotated with PyIR, a Python wrapper for IgBLAST v1.9, using IMGT germline references to assign V/J genes and CDR3. Reads were removed for weak V/J assignments (E-value above 1e-6), missing CDR3, stop codons, out-of-frame junctions, or ambiguous translated residues. A V3J clonotype was defined by an identical inferred V gene, J gene, and CDR3 amino acid sequence. To compute the percentage overlap between repertoires, the number of shared unique clonotypes was divided by the size of the smaller repertoire. RTK rarefaction, the Chao1 estimator, and Recon v2.1 estimates of unobserved clonotypes were used to assess repertoire richness. Generation probabilities for all TCRbeta clonotypes obtained by the gDNA method from a few donors were computed using OLGA. TCRdb carries this immuneACCESS record with in-frame sequences only. Its versions omit some clonotypes, under half of them owing to an unresolved V gene in the studies checked, with the rest unexplained. The D gene and trimming were derived from the DNA, and the V and J assignments and clone size from that table. The sample table lists 1.6 million or so clones, approximately 98.5% of them with a count of one. The ten top clones hold approximately 0.4% of the sample.

This clonotype originated in a man under 40 in good health. Sequences were obtained from naive CD4+ T cells sorted from blood. The cell subset or site label, read with the paper, signifies: CD45RA+ positively selected. The sequence joins TRBV2 to TRBJ1-2, and 10 bases in between align with TRBD1. The CDR3 region has the sequence CASTTGGASGYTF. The DNA sequence follows: TGTGCCAGCACGACAGGGGGCGCGTCCGGCTACACCTTC.